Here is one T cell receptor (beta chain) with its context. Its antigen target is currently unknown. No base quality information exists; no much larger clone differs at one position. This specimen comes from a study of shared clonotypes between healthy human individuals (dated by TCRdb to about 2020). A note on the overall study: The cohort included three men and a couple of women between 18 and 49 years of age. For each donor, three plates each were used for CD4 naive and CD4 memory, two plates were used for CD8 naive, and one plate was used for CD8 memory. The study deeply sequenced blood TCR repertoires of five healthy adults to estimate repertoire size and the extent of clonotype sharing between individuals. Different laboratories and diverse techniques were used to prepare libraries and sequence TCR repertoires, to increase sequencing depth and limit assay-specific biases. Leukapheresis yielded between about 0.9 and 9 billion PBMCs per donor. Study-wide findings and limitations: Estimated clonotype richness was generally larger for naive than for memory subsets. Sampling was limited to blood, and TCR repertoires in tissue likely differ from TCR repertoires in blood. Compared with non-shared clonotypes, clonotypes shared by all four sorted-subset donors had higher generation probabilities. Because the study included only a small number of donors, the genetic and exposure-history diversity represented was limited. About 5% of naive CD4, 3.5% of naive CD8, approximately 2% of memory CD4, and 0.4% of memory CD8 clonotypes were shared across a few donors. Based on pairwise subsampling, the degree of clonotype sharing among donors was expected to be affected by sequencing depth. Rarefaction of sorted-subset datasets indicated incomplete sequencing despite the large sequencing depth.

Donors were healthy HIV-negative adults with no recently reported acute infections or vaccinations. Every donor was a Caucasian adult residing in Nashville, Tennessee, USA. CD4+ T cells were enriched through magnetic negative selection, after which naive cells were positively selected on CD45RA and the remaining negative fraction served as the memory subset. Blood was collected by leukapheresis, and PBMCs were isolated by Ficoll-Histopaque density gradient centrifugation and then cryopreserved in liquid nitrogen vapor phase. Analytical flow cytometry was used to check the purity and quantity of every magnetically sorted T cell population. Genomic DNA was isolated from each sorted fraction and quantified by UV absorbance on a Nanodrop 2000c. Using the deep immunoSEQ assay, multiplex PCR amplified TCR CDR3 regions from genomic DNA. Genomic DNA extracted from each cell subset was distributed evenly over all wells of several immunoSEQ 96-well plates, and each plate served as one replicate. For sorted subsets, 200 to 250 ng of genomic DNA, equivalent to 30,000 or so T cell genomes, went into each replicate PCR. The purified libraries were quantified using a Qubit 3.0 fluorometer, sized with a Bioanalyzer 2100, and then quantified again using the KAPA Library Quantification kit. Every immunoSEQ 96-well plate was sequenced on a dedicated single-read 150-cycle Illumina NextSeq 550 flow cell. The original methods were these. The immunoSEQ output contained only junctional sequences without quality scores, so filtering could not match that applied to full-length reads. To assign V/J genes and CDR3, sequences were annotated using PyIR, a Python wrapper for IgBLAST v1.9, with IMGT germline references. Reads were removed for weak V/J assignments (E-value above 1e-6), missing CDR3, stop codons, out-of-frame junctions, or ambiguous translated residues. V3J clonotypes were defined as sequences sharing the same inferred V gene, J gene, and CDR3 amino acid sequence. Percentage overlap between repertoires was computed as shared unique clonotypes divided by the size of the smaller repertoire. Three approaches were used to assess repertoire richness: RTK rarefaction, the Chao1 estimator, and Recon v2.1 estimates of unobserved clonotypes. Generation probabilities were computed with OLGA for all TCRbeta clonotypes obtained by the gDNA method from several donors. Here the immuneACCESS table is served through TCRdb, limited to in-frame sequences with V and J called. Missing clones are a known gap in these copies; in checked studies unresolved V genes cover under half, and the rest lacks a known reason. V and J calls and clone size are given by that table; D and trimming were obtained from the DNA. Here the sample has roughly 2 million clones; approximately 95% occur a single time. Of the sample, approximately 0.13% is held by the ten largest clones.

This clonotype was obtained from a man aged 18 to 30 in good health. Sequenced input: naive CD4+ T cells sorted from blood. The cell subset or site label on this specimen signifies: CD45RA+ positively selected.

The CDR3 corresponds to CASSTGQGQNGGTQYF. The nucleotide sequence reads as follows: TGTGCCAGCAGCACGGGACAGGGGCAGAACGGGGGGACCCAGTACTTC. The rearrangement combines TRBV7-2 with TRBJ2-5, with 10 junctional bases fitting TRBD1. The CDR3 numbers 16 residues from cysteine through phenylalanine. Of the read, only the CDR3 DNA is kept; its 48 bases are in frame from base 1. Trimming takes 5 bases off V and 7 bases off J; junction bases not matched to a gene: 13. From a lookup of the germline V gene, CDR1 and CDR2 are SGHTA and FQGNSA.